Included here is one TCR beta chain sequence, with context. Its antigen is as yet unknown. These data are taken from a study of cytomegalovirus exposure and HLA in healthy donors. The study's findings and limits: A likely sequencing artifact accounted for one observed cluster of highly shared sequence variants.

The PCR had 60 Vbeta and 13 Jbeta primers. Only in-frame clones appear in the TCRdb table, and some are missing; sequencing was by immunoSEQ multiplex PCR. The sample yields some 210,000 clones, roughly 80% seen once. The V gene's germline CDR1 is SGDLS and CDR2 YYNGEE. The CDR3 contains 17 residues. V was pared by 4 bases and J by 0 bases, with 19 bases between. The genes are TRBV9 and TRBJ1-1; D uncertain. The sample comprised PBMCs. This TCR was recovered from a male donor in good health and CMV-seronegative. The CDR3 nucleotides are TGTGCCAGCAGCCCCCCCTCGGCGGTCCTTTTGAACACTGAAGCTTTCTTT. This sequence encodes CASSPPSAVLLNTEAFF.